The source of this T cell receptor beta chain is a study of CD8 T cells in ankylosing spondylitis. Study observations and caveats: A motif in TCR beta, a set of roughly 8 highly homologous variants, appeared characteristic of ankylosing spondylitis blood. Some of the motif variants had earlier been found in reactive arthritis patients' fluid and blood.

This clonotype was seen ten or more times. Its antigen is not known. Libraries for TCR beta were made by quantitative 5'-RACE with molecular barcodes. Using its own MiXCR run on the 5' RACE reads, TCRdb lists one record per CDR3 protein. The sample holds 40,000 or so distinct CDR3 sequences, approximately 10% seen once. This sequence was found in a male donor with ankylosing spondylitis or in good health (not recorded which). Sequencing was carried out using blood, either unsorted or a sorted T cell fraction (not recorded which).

The CDR3 here is CASSYSWESTEAFF. Here the CDR3 DNA reads TGTGCCAGCAGTTACTCGTGGGAAAGCACTGAAGCTTTCTTT. This chain uses TRBV6-5 with TRBJ1-1; no firm D call. Germline CDR1 is MNHEY and CDR2 is SVGAGI. This CDR3 has 14 residues. Deletions cut 0 bases from V and 4 bases from J, with 9 bases between.